The T cell receptor (beta chain) described here comes from a study of blood T cell repertoires in COVID-19. This CDR3 contains 15 residues. CDR1 is LGHNA, CDR2 YNFKEQ, per germline. Trimming pared 1 base from V and 9 bases from J, leaving 16 bases between. Sequencing was performed with immunoSEQ multiplex PCR; in TCRdb, only in-frame clones are kept and a portion is missing. The data show about 150,000 clones, with 85% to 90% seen just once and roughly 14% held by the top ten. This receptor was obtained from a middle-aged woman with acute or convalescent COVID-19. The sequenced sample consisted of peripheral blood. This chain joins TRBV4-2 and TRBJ2-1; no clear D gene. CDR3 DNA: TGTGCCAGCAGCCAAGGAGAGTGGCCGTCGGGTGAGCAGTTCTTC. It codes for CASSQGEWPSGEQFF.